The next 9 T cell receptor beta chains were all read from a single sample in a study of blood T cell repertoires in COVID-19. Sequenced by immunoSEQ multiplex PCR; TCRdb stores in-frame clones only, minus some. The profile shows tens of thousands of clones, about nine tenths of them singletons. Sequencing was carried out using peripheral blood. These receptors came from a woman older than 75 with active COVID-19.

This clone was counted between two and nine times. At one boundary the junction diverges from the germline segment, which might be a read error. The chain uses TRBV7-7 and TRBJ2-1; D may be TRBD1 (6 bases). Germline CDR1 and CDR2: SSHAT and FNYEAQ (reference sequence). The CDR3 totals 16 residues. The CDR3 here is CASSLSGTIGGNEQFF. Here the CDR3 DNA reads TGTGCTAGCAGCTTAAGTGGGACAATCGGCGGGAATGAGCAGTTCTTC. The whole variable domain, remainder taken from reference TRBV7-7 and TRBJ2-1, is GAGVSQSPRYKVTKRGQDVTLRCDPISSHATLYWYQQALGQGPEFLTYFNYEAQPDKSGLPSDRFSAERPEGSISTLTIQRTEQRDSAMYRCASSLSGTIGGNEQFFGPGTRLTVL.

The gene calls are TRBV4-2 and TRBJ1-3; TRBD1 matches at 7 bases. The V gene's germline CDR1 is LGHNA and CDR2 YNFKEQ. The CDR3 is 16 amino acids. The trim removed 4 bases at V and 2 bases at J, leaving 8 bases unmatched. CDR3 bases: TGTGCCAGCAGCCGTACACGGGACAGCACTGGAAACACCATATATTTT. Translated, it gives CASSRTRDSTGNTIYF.

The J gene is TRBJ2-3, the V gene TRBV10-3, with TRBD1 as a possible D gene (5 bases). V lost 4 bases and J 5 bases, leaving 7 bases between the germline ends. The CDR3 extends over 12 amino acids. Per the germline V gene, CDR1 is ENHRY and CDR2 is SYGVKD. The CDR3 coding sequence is TGTGCCATCAGTGGCAGGGAAGATACGCAGTATTTT. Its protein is CAISGREDTQYF.

The CDR3 loop reads CASSPRTAAYNEQFF. CDR3 DNA: TGTGCCAGCAGCCCCCGGACAGCCGCCTACAATGAGCAGTTCTTC. This chain uses TRBV9 with TRBJ2-1, with D possibly being TRBD1 (6 bases). With 4 bases removed from V and 2 bases from J, the gap between germline ends came to 13 bases. Germline lookup yields CDR1 SGDLS and CDR2 YYNGEE. The length of the CDR3 is 15 residues. Using reference TRBV9 and TRBJ2-1 for the parts outside the CDR3, the full variable domain is DSGVTQTPKHLITATGQRVTLRCSPRSGDLSVYWYQQSLDQGLQFLIQYYNGEERAKGNILERFSAQQFPDLHSELNLSSLELGDSALYFCASSPRTAAYNEQFFGPGTRLTVL.

DNA for the CDR3: TGTGCCAGCAGGATGATGGGTGTGGAGGGCTACACCTTC. Encoded protein: CASRMMGVEGYTF. V gene TRBV6-5 combines with J gene TRBJ1-2, with no clear D. The length of the CDR3 is 13 residues. Germline V gives CDR1 MNHEY, CDR2 SVGAGI. Trimming shortened V by 6 bases and J by 8 bases, and 16 bases separated the two germline ends.

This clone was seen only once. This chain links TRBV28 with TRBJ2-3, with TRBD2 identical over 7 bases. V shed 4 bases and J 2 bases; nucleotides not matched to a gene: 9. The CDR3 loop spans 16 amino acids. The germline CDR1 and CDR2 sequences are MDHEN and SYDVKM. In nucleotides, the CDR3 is TGTGCCAGCAGTTCTCTCGGGGGGAAATCCACAGATACGCAGTATTTT. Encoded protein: CASSSLGGKSTDTQYF.

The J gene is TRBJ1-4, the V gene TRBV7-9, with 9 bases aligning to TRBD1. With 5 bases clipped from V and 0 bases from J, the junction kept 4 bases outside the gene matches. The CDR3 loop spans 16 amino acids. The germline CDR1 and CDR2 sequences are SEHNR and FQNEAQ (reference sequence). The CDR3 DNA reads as TGTGCCAGCAGCCAAAGGACAGGGGCAACTAATGAAAAACTGTTTTTT. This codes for CASSQRTGATNEKLFF.

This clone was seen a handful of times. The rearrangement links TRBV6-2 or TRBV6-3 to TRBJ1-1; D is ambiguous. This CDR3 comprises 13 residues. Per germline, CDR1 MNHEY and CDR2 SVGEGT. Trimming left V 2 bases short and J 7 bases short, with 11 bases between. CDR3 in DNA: TGTGCCAGCAGTTACAGGATGGGCAGTGAAGCTTTCTTT. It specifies CASSYRMGSEAFF.

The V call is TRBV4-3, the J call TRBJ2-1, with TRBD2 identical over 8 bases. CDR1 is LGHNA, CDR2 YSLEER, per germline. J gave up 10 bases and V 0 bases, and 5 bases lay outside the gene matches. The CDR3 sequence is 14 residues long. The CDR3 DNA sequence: TGCGCCAGCAGCCAAGACGGGGGGGAACGGGAGCAGTTCTTC. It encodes CASSQDGGEREQFF.